The text below deals with one T cell receptor beta chain. Its antigen is still unknown. No qualities accompany the bases; no much larger clone lies one base away. The library was generated by the immunoSEQ multiplex PCR assay. TCRdb took over this immuneACCESS table, retaining in-frame rearrangements with V and J assigned. Such tables are incomplete; in checked studies, under half of the missing clones stem from an unresolved V gene, and the remainder is unexplained. The sample data list 90,000 or so clones, and roughly 89% of these were observed just once. Together, the top ten hold 7.5% to 8% of the sample. The data originate from a study of control samples from healthy donors and cancer patients (dated by TCRdb to about 2020). The CDR3 spans 15 residues, from the cysteine through the phenylalanine. The CDR3 DNA has 45 bases and is translated from base 1. Sequences SGHDT (CDR1) and YYEEEE (CDR2) are obtained from the germline V gene. V loses 3 bases at its end and J loses 2 bases; junction bases beyond the gene matches: 4.

Material: blood. The source is a woman between 55 and 75 years old in good health. Recombination connected TRBV5-6 to TRBJ2-7; 11 of the junction bases match TRBD2. The nucleotide sequence reads TGTGCCAGCAGCTGGGGGACTAGCGGAACCTACGAGCAGTACTTC. This codes for CASSWGTSGTYEQYF.